Given below is one TCR beta chain in context. The data belong to a study of blood T cell repertoires in COVID-19. The V gene's germline CDR1 is LNHDA and CDR2 SQIVND (reference sequence). V lost 3 bases to trimming and J lost 1 base, with 7 bases between them. The CDR3 consists of 15 residues. This table comes from immunoSEQ multiplex PCR, and its TCRdb copy is limited to in-frame clones, with some not included. The sample lists some 120,000 clones; 82% were seen once. The chain couples TRBV19 to TRBJ1-6; no clear D. Sequencing used peripheral blood. This TCR was recovered from a man between 70 and 80 years old with active or convalescent COVID-19. CDR3 sequence reads: CASSIRDSYNSPLHF. The CDR3 nucleotides read TGTGCCAGTAGTATTAGAGATTCCTATAATTCACCCCTCCACTTT.